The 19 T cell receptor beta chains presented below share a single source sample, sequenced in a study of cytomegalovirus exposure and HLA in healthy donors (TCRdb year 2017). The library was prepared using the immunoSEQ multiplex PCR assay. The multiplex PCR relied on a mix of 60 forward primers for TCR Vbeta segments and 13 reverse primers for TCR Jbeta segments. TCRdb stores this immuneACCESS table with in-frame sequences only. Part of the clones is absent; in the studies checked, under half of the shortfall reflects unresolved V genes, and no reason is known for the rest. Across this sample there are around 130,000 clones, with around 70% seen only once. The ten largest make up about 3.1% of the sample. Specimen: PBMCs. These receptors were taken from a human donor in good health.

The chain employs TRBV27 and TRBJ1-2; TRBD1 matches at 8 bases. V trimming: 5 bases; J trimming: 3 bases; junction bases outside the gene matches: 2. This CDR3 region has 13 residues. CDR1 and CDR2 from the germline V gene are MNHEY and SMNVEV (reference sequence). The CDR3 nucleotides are TGTGCCAGCAGTGTGACAGGGGACTATGGCTACACCTTC. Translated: CASSVTGDYGYTF.

The CDR3 sequence is CASSHFPGTGGLGYTF. Here the CDR3 DNA reads TGTGCCAGCAGTCACTTCCCCGGGACAGGGGGCCTTGGCTACACCTTC. The chain couples TRBV27 to TRBJ1-2; TRBD1 matches 12 bases. The V and J ends lost 5 bases and 7 bases, in that order; junction bases with no gene match: 11. The V gene's germline CDR1 is MNHEY and CDR2 SMNVEV (reference sequence). The length of the CDR3 is 16 residues.

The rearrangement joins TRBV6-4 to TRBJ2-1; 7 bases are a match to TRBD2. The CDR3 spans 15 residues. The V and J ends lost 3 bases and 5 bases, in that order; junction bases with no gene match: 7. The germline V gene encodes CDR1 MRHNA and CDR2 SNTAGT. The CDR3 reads CASSDHTSDHNEQFF. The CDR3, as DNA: TGTGCCAGCAGTGATCATACTAGCGACCACAATGAGCAGTTCTTC.

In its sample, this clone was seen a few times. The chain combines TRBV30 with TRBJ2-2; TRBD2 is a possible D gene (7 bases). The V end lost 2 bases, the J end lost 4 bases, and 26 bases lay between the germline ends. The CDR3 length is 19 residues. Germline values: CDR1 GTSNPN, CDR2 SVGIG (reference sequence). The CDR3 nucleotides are TGTGCCTGGAGTCCCAACCGGGGGGCCTTATTCTCGCGCACCGGGGAGCTGTTTTTT. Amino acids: CAWSPNRGALFSRTGELFF.

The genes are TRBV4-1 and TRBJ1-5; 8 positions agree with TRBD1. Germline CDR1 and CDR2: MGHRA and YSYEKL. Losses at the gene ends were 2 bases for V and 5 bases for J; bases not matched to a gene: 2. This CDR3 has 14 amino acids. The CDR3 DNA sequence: TGCGCCAGCAGCCAACAACAGGGGGATCAGCCCCAGCATTTT. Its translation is CASSQQQGDQPQHF.

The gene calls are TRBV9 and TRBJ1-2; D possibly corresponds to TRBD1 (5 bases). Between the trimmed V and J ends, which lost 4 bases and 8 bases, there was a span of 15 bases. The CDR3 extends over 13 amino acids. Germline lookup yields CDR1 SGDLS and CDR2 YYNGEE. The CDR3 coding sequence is TGTGCCAGCAGCCCCAACCCGGGGGAAGGCTACACCTTC. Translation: CASSPNPGEGYTF.

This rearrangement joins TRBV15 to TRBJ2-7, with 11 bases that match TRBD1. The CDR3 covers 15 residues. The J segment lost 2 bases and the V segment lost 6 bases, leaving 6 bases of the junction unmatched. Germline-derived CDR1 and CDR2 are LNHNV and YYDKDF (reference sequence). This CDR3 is CATSFGGQGAYEQYF. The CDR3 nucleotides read TGTGCCACCAGTTTTGGGGGACAGGGGGCCTACGAGCAGTACTTC.

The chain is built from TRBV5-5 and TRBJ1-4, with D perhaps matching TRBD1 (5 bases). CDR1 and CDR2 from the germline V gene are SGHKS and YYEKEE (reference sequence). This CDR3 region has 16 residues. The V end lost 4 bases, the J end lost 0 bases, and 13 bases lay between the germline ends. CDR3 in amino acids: CASSPAQTATNEKLFF. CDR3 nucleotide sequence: TGTGCCAGCAGCCCAGCCCAGACAGCAACTAATGAAAAACTGTTTTTT.

The DNA for the CDR3 is TGTGCCAGCAGCCGCCGGGACAGCTACGAGCAGTACTTC. Translated: CASSRRDSYEQYF. The chain combines TRBV7-9 with TRBJ2-7, with 7 bases aligning to TRBD1. This CDR3 region has 13 residues. CDR1 and CDR2 (germline): SEHNR, FQNEAQ (reference sequence). V gave up 5 bases and J gave up 3 bases; unmatched junction bases: 4. Combining the CDR3 with reference TRBV7-9 and TRBJ2-7 gives the whole variable domain DTGVSQNPRHKITKRGQNVTFRCDPISEHNRLYWYRQTLGQGPEFLTYFQNEAQLEKSRLLSDRFSAERPKGSFSTLEIQRTEQGDSAMYLCASSRRDSYEQYFGPGTRLTVT.

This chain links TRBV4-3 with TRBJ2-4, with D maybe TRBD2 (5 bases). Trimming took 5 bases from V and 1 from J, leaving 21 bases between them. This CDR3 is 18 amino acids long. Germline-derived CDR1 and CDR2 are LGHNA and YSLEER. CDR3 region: CASSYRRYGEGAKNIQYF. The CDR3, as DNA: TGCGCCAGCAGCTACCGGCGGTACGGGGAAGGGGCCAAAAACATTCAGTACTTC.

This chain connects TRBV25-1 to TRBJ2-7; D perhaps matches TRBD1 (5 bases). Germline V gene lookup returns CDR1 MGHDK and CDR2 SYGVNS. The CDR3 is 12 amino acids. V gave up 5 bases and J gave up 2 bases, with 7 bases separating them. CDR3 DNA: TGTGCCAGCAGTCAAGGGGCCTACGAGCAGTACTTC. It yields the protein CASSQGAYEQYF.

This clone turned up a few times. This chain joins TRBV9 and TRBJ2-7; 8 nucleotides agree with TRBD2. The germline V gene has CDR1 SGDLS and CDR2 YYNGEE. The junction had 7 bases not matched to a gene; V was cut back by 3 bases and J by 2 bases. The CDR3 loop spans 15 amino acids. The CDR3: CASSALAGNTYEQYF. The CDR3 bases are TGTGCCAGCAGCGCCTTAGCGGGGAACACCTACGAGCAGTACTTC.

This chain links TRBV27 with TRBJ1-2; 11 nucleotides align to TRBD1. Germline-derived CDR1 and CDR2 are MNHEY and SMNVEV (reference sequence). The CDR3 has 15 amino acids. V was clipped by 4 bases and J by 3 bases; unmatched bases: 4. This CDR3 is CASSSGQGVYYGYTF. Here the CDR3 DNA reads TGTGCCAGCAGTTCGGGACAGGGGGTGTACTATGGCTACACCTTC.

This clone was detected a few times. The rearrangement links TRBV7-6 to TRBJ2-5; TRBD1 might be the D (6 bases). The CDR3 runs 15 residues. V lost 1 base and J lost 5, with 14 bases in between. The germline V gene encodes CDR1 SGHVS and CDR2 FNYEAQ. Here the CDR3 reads CASSLGVAGGETQYF. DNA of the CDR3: TGTGCCAGCAGCTTAGGGGTAGCTGGGGGCGAGACCCAGTACTTC.

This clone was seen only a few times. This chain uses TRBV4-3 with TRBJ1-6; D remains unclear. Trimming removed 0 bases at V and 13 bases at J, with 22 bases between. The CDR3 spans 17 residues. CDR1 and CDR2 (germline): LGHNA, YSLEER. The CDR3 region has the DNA TGCGCCAGCAGCCAAGATCCGGGAAGGGAAATCCCTTCGCCCCTCCACTTT. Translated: CASSQDPGREIPSPLHF.

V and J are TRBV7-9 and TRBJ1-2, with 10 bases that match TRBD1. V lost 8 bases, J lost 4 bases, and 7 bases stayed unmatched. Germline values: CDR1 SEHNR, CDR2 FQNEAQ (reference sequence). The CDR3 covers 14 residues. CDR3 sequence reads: CASAGGTGAYGYTF. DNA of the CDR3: TGTGCCAGCGCGGGCGGGACAGGGGCCTATGGCTACACCTTC.

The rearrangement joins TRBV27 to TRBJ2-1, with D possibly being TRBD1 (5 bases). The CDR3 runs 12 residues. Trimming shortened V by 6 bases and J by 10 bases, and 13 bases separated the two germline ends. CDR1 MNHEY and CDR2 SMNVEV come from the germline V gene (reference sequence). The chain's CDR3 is CASRYPTGEQFF. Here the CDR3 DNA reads TGTGCCAGCAGGTATCCAACAGGAGAGCAGTTCTTC.

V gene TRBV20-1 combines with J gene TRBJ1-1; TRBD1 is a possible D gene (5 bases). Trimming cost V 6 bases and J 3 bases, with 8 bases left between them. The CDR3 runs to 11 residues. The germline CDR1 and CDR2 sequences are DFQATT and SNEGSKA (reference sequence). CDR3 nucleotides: TGCAGTGCCAGGGATTACACTGAAGCTTTCTTT. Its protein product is CSARDYTEAFF.

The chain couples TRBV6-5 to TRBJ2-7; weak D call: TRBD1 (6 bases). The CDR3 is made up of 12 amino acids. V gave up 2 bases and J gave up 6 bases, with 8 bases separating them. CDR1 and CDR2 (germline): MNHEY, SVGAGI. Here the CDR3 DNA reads TGTGCCAGCAGTTACAAGACAGGCGAGCAGTACTTC. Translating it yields CASSYKTGEQYF.